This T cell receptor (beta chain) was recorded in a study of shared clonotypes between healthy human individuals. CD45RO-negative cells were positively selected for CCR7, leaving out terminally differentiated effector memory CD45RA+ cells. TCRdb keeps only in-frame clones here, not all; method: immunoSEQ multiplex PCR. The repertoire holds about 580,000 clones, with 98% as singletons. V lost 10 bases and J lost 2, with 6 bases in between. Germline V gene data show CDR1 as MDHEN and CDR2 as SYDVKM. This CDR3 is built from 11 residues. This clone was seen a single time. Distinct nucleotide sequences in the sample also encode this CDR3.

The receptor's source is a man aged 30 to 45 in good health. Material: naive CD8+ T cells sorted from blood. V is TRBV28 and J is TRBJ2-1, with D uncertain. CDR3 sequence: CATDTYNEQFF. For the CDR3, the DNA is TGTGCCACCGACACCTACAATGAGCAGTTCTTC.